This T cell receptor (beta chain) was profiled in a study of tumor and adjacent non-tumor tissue in lung cancer (dated by TCRdb to 2016 to 2019). For the study in its entirety: Patients with adenocarcinoma (about twelve), squamous cell carcinoma (2) and small cell lung cancer (1) were included in the cohort. The approximately 15 enrolled patients, of whom around 10 were men and 5 were women, were aged roughly 30 to 85 years and were diagnosed with TNM stage I to III disease. In total, sequencing yielded some 130 million productive TCRbeta reads, which works out to an average of about 3.9 million reads per sample. The study compared bulk TCRbeta repertoires from lung tumor tissue and matched distant non-tumor lung tissue of some 15 lung cancer patients. For each patient, one tumor sample and one normal lung sample were taken, giving under 35 paired specimens that underwent TCRbeta CDR3 sequencing. Overall study results and their limits: Tumor tissue showed significantly higher TCR diversity (inverse Simpson) than normal lung tissue, at about 400 vs 150 (P = 0.0075, Mann-Whitney U test). The methods do not name the sequencing platform or mention unique molecular identifiers. Younger patients had significantly higher TCR diversity, and higher tumor TCR diversity was associated with shorter overall and disease-free survival. The top 100 clones made up a significantly larger cumulative share of the repertoire in normal lung than in tumor tissue. Because peripheral blood was not sequenced, blood TCRbeta repertoires in the lung cancer patients of the study were not examined. The cohort had only about 14 patients, and the authors noted that larger samples and more detailed clinical data are needed.

The method was multiplex PCR. Sequencing was performed on an Illumina HiSeq 2500. TCRbeta libraries were built by three rounds of nested PCR using primers (Table S4), following protocols modified from ARM-PCR. PCR products of 200-500 bp were gel-excised and purified with the QIAquick gel extraction kit before sequencing. As for how the authors treated the data: Reads were cleaned using Trimmomatic, were merged into complete CDR3 sequences using FLASH, and were assigned to V(D)J germline segments using MiTCR. Clonal diversity was computed as the inverse Simpson's index with VDJtools. Productive reads were defined as in-frame sequences without a premature stop codon. TCRdb reworked the public reads: Q25 trimming with fastp, MiXCR clone assembly, productive beta chains retained. Each CDR3 protein appears once, grouped with its most common genes and DNA. It is TCRdb's table, rather than the study itself, that gives the V and J calls and clone size. The sample yields 220,000 or so distinct CDR3 sequences; about two thirds were counted once. About 23% of the sample is in the top ten clones.

Counted from cysteine to phenylalanine, this CDR3 has 16 amino acids. Only the CDR3 DNA stays, 48 bases, in frame from base 1. The germline V gene encodes CDR1 DFQATT and CDR2 SNEGSKA (reference sequence). The V end gives up 6 bases and the J end 4 bases, leaving 15 bases in the junction not matched to a gene. RNA was isolated from bulk unsorted tissue, and RNA quality was assessed with a NanoDrop ND-1000 and an Agilent 2100. All donors had newly diagnosed lung cancer, had not received prior chemotherapy, and were admitted for thoracic surgery in China between August and November 2014. Patients who had received previous radiotherapy or chemotherapy, or who had another concurrent cancer, were excluded from the study. Surgical tissue pieces of roughly 1-2.2 cm3 were preserved in RNAlater solution and stored at -80 °C until use. Turning to this clonotype: Which antigen it targets is not known. Base qualities are not at hand, and no much larger clone is one base apart.

The TCR comes from a man aged 60 to 75 with non-small cell lung cancer. Sequencing used lung tumor tissue. In this chain, TRBV20-1 is recombined with TRBJ2-7; a stretch of 10 junction bases matches TRBD1. The DNA is TGCAGTGCCGCCAGAACCGGGACAGGGGATCAATACGAGCAGTACTTC. Translated, it gives CSAARTGTGDQYEQYF.